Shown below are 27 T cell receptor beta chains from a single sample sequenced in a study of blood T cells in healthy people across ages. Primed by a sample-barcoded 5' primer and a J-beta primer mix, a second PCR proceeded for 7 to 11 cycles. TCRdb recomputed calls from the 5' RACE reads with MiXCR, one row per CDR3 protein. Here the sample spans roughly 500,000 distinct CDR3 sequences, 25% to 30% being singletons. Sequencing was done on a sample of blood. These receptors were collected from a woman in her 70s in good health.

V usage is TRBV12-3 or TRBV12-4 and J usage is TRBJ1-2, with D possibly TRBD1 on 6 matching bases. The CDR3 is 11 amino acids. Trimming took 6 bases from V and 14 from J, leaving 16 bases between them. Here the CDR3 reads CASRRQEPRTF. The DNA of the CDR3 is TGTGCCAGCAGACGACAGGAGCCCAGGACCTTC.

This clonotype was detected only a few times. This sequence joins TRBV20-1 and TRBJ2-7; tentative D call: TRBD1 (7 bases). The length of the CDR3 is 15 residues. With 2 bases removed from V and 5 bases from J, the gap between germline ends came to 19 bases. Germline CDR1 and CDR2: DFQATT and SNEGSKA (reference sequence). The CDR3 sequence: CSARPLQGTRNEQYF. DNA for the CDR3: TGCAGTGCTAGACCCCTACAGGGGACTCGGAACGAGCAGTACTTC.

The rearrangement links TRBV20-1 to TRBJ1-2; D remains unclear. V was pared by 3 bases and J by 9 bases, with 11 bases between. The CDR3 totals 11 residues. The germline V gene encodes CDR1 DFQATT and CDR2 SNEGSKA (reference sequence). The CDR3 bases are TGCAGTGCTAGCAAGCCCAGGAGCTACACCTTC. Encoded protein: CSASKPRSYTF.

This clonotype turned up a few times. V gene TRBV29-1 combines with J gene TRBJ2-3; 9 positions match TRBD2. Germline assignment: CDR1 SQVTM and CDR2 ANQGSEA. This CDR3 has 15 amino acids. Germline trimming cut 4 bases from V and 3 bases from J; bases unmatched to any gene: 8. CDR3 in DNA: TGCAGCGTTGTCTTTAGCGGGGGAGGAACAGATACGCAGTATTTT. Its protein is CSVVFSGGGTDTQYF.

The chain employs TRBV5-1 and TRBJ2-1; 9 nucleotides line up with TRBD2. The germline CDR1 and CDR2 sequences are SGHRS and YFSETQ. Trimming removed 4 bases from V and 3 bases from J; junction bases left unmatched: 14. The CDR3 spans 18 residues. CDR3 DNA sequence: TGCGCCAGCAGCCCCCGGTTGGGCGGGGGGGCCTTCTACAATGAGCAGTTCTTC. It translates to CASSPRLGGGAFYNEQFF.

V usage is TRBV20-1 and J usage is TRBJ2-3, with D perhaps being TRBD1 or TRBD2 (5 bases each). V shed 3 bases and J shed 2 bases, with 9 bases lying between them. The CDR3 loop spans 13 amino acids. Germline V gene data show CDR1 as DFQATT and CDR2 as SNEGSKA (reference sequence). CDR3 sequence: CSASGATTDTQYF. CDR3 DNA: TGCAGTGCTAGCGGGGCAACCACAGATACGCAGTATTTT.

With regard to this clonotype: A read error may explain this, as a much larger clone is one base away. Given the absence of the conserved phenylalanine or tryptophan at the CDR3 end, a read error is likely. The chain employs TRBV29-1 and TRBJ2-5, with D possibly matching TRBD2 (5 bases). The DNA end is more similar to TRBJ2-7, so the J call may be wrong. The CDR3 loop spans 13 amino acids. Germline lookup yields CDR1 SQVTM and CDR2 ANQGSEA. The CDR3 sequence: CSVENEGFGEQYS. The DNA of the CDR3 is TGCAGCGTTGAAAATGAGGGTTTCGGCGAGCAGTACTCC.

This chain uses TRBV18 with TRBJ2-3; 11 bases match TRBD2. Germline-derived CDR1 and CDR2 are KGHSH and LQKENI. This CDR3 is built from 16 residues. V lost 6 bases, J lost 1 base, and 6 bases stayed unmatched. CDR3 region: CASSPTTSGGTDTQYF. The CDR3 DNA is TGTGCCAGCTCTCCCACGACTAGCGGGGGCACAGATACGCAGTATTTT. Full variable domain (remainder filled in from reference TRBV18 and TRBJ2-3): NAGVMQNPRHLVRRRGQEARLRCSPMKGHSHVYWYRQLPEEGLKFMVYLQKENIIDESGMPKERFSAEFPKEGPSILRIQQVVRGDSAAYFCASSPTTSGGTDTQYFGPGTRLTVL.

This CDR3 reads CASSEFPGSLSGNTIYF. In DNA form, the CDR3 reads TGTGCCAGCAGTGAATTTCCCGGCAGCCTCTCTGGAAACACCATATATTTT. The chain carries TRBV6-1 and TRBJ1-3; D unresolved. V lost 2 bases, J lost 0 bases, and 14 bases lay in between. The CDR3 is 17 amino acids. Germline assignment: CDR1 MNHNS and CDR2 SASEGT.

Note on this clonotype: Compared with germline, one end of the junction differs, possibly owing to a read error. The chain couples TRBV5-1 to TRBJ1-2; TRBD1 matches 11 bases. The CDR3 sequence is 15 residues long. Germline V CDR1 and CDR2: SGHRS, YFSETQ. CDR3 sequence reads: CASSPGQGAIYGYTF. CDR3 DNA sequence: TGTGCCAGCAGCCCAGGACAGGGGGCGATCTATGGCTACACCTTC.

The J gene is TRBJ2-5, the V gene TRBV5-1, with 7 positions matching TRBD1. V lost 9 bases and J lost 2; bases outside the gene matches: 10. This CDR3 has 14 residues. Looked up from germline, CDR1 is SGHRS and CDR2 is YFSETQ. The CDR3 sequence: CATASGTDQETQYF. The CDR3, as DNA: TGCGCCACCGCCTCCGGGACAGATCAAGAGACCCAGTACTTC.

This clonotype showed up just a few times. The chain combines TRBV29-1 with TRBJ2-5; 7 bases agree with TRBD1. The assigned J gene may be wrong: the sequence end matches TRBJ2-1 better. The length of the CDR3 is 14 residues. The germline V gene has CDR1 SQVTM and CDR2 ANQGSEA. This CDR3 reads CSVNHRGMVNEQFF. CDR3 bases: TGCAGCGTTAATCACAGGGGTATGGTCAATGAGCAGTTCTTC.

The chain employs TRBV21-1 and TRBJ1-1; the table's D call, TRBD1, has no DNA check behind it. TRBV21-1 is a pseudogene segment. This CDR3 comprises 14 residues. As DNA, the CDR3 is TGTGCCAGCACCGACAGGGGGAAGGACACTGAAGCTTTCTTT. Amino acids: CASTDRGKDTEAFF.

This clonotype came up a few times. The chain's CDR3 is CASSQTGLAAGTQYF. CDR3 nucleotide sequence: TGCGCCAGCAGCCAAACGGGACTAGCGGCCGGGACCCAGTACTTC. The gene calls are TRBV4-3 and TRBJ2-5, with 11 positions matching TRBD2. CDR3 length: 15 residues. Germline CDR1 LGHNA, CDR2 YSLEER. V was pared by 2 bases and J by 7 bases, with 6 bases of the junction left unmatched.

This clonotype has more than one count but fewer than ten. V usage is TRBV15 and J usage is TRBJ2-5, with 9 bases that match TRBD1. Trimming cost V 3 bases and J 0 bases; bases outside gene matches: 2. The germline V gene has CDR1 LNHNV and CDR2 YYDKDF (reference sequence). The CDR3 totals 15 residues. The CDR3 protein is CATSSDRGYQETQYF. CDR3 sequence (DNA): TGTGCCACCAGCAGCGACAGGGGGTACCAAGAGACCCAGTACTTC.

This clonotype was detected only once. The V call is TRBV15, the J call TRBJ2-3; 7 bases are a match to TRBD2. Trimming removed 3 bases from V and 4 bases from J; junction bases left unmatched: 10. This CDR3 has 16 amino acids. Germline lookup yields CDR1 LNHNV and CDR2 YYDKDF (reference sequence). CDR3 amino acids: CATSSGPGGNADTQYF. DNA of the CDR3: TGTGCCACCAGCAGCGGACCGGGGGGAAACGCAGATACGCAGTATTTT.

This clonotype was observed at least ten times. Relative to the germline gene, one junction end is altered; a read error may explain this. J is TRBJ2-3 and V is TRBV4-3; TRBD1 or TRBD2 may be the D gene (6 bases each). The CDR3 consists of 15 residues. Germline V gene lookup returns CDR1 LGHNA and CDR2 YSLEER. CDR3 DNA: TGTGCCAGCTCCCCAAGGGGGGCCGGCACAGATACGCAGTATTTT. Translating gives CASSPRGAGTDTQYF.

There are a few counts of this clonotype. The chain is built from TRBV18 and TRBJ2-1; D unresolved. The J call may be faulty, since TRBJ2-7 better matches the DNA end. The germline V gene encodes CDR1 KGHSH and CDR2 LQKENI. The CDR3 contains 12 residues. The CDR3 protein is CASSPSRCEQYF. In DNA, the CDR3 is TGTGCCAGCTCACCTTCTCGCTGCGAGCAGTACTTC.

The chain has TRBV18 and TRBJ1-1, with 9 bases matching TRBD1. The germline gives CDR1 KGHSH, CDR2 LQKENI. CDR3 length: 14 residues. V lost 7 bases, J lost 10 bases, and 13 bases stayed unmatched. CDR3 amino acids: CASFADRGLRGAFF. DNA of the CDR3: TGTGCCAGCTTCGCGGACAGGGGCCTTAGGGGAGCTTTCTTT.

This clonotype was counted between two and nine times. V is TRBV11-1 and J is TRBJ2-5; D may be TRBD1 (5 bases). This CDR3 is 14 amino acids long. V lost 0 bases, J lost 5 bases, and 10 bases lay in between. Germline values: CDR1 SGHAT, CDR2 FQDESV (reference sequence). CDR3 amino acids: CASSLALGLETQYF. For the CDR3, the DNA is TGTGCCAGCAGCTTAGCGCTGGGGCTTGAGACCCAGTACTTC. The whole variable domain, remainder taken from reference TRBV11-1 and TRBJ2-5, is EAEVAQSPRYKITEKSQAVAFWCDPISGHATLYWYRQILGQGPELLVQFQDESVVDDSQLPKDRFSAERLKGVDSTLKIQPAELGDSAMYLCASSLALGLETQYFGPGTRLLVL.

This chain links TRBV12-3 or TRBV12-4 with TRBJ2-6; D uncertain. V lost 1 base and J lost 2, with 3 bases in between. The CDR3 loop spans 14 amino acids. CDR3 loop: CASSLGTGANVLTF. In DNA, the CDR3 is TGTGCCAGCAGTTTAGGGACTGGGGCCAACGTCCTGACTTTC.

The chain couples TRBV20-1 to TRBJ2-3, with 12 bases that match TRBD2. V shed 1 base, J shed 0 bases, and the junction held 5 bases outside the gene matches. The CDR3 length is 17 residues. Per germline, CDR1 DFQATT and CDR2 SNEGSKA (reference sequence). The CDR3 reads CSARVLAGGQSTDTQYF. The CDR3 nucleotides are TGCAGTGCTAGAGTCCTAGCGGGGGGGCAAAGCACAGATACGCAGTATTTT.

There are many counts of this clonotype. The CDR3: CASSERYNEQFF. CDR3 nucleotide sequence: TGTGCCAGCAGCGAACGATACAATGAGCAGTTCTTC. The chain employs TRBV7-2 and TRBJ2-1; unclear D gene. The CDR3 runs 12 residues. Germline-derived CDR1 and CDR2 are SGHTA and FQGNSA. Deletions cut 5 bases from V and 4 bases from J, with 6 bases between.

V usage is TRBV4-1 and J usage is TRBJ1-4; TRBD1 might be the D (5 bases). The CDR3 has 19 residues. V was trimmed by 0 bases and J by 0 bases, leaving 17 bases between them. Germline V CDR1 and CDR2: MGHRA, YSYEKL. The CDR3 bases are TGCGCCAGCAGCCAAGAATTTTCCCTAGCGGGACCAACTAATGAAAAACTGTTTTTT. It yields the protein CASSQEFSLAGPTNEKLFF.

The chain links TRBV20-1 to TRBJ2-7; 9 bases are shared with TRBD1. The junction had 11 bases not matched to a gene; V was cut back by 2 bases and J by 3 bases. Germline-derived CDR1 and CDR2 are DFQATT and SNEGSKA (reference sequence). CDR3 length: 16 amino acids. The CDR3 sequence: CSARTPDRGGVYEQYF. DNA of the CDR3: TGCAGTGCTAGAACTCCGGACAGGGGAGGAGTCTACGAGCAGTACTTC.

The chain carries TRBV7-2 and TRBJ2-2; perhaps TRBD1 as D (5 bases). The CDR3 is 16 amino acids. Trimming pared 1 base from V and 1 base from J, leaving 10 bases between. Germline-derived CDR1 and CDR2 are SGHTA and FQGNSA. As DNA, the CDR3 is TGTGCCAGCAGCTTAGTTGGGGCAGTGAACACCGGGGAGCTGTTTTTT. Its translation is CASSLVGAVNTGELFF.

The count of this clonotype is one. CDR3 DNA sequence: TGCGCCAGCAGCCTTTCCGGGACAGGGTCCCCAGATACGCAGTATTTT. It codes for CASSLSGTGSPDTQYF. The rearrangement uses TRBV4-1 and TRBJ2-3, with TRBD1 matching over 9 bases. This CDR3 has 16 amino acids. Trimming at V came to 4 bases and at J to 4 bases, leaving 9 bases not matched to a gene. CDR1 MGHRA and CDR2 YSYEKL come from the germline V gene.